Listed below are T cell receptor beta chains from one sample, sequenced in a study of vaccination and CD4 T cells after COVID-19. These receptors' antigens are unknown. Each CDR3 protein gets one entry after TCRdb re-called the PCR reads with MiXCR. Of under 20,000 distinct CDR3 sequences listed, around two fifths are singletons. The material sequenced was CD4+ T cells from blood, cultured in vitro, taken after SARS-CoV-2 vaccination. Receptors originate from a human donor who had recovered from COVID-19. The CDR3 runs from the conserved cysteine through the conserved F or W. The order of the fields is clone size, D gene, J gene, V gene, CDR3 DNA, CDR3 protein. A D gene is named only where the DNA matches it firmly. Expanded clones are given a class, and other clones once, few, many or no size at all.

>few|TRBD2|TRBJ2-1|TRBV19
TGTGCCAGTAGTACCCTAGCGGGGAGCTACAATGAGCAGTTCTTC
CASSTLAGSYNEQFF
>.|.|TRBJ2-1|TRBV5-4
TGTGCCAGCAGCTTTTTCAGGTATAGCACCTACAATGAGCAGTTCTTC
CASSFFRYSTYNEQFF
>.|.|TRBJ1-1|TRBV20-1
TGCAGTGCTAGAGGGGGCGGGGGCTCTTTCACTGAAGCTTTCTTT
CSARGGGGSFTEAFF
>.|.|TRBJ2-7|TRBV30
TGTGCCTGGAGTGTAGGGTACGAATACGAGCAGTACTTC
CAWSVGYEYEQYF
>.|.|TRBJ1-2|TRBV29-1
TGCAGCGTTGAAGATTACGGCGCCTCTCACTATGGCAACACCTTC
CSVEDYGASHYGNTF
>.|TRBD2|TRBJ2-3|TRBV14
TGTGCCAGCAGCCAACAAGCGGGACGGACAGATACGCAGTATTTT
CASSQQAGRTDTQYF
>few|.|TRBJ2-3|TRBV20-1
TGCAGTGCTCCCCGGGGGTCTAGCACAGATACGCAGTATTTT
CSAPRGSSTDTQYF
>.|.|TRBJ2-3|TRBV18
TGTGCCAGCTCACCACAGCTAGCAATGACAGATACGCAGTATTTT
CASSPQLAMTDTQYF
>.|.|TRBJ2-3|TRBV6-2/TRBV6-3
TGTGCCAGCAGTTACTCGGTTAGCGAGGGCACAGATACGCAGTATTTT
CASSYSVSEGTDTQYF
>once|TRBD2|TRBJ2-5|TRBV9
TGTGCCAGCAGCGACTTAGCGGGAAGCGTGACCCAGTACTTC
CASSDLAGSVTQYF
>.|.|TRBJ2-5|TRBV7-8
TGTGCCAGCAGCCCACAGGCGGGTGAGACCCAGTACTTC
CASSPQAGETQYF
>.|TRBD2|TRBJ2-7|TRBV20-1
TGCAGTGCTAGAGATTGGCCTAGCGGGAGAGTCGGAGGCGAGCAGTACTTC
CSARDWPSGRVGGEQYF
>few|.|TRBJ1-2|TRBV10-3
TGTGCCATCTCTGGGACCGACTATGGCTACACCTTC
CAISGTDYGYTF
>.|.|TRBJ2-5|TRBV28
TGTGCCAGCAGTCCCCGCCGTTTAGCCGGCAGGACCCAGTACTTC
CASSPRRLAGRTQYF
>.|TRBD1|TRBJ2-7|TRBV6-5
TGTGCCAGCAGTTTGAATACAGGGGTCGAGCAGTACTTC
CASSLNTGVEQYF
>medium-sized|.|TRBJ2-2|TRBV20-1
TGCAGTGCTGCTACGAACACCGGGGAGCTGTTTTTT
CSAATNTGELFF
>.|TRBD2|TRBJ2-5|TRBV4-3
TGCGCCAGCAGCCAAGATAAGAAGACTAGCGGGAGAATGGGGGAGACCCAGTACTTC
CASSQDKKTSGRMGETQYF
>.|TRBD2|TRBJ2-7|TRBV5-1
TGCGCCAGCAGCTCGCGGACTAGCGGGAGCTCCTACGAGCAGTACTTC
CASSSRTSGSSYEQYF
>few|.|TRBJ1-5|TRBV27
TGTGCCAGCAGTTTAAAAGGGAATCAGCCCCAGCATTTT
CASSLKGNQPQHF
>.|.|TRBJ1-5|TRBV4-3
TGCGCCAGCAGCCAAGATCTAGGGCAAATCAATCAGCCCCAGCATTTT
CASSQDLGQINQPQHF
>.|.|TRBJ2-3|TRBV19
TGTGCCAGTACGTCACCCCTAGTAAATACGCAGTATTTT
CASTSPLVNTQYF
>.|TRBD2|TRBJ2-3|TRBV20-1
TGCAGTGCCCCGGGACTAAGCACAGATACGCAGTATTTT
CSAPGLSTDTQYF
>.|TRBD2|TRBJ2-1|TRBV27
TGTGCCAGCAGTTATGATAGGGGGCTAGCGGGAGGCGAACAGTTCTTC
CASSYDRGLAGGEQFF
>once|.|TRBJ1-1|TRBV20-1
TGCAGTGCTAGAGATCTCGGGCTACACAGTGAAGCTTTCTTT
CSARDLGLHSEAFF
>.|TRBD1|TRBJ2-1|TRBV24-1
TGTGCCACCAGTGATCCTAGTTACAGGGGACCCAGCTCCTACAATGAGCAGTTCTTC
CATSDPSYRGPSSYNEQFF
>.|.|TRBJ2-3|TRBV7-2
TGTGCCAGCAGCCGCCAAACAGGGAATCCAGATACGCAGTATTTT
CASSRQTGNPDTQYF
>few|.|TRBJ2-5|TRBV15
TGTGCCACCAGCAGAATTCGGGCGGTATTAATGCAGACCCAGTACTTC
CATSRIRAVLMQTQYF
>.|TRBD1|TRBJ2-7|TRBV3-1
TGTGCCAGCAGCCCACCCCCGGGACAGGGCTCCTACGAGCAGTACTTC
CASSPPPGQGSYEQYF
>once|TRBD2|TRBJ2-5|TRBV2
TGTGCCAGCAGTGCGACCCGCGGGAGGGCCGGAGACCAAGAGACCCAGTACTTC
CASSATRGRAGDQETQYF
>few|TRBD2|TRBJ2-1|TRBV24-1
TGTGCCACCAGTGATCACGGGACTAGCGACTCCTACAATGAGCAGTTCTTC
CATSDHGTSDSYNEQFF
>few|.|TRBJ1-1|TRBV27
TGTGCCAGCATGCGAGGCTCTGAAGCTTTCTTT
CASMRGSEAFF
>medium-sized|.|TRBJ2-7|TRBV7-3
TGTGCCAGCAGCTTCAGGGGTGGTGAGCAGTACTTC
CASSFRGGEQYF
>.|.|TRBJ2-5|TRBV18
TGTGCCAGCTCAGCTACAATCCAAGAGACCCAGTACTTC
CASSATIQETQYF
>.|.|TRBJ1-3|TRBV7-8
TGTGCCAGCAGCTTAGTTTGGACATCTGGAAACACCATATATTTT
CASSLVWTSGNTIYF
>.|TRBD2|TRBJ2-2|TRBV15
TGTGCCACCAGCAAAACTCCTAGCGGGGGGGGCACCGGGGAGCTGTTTTTT
CATSKTPSGGGTGELFF
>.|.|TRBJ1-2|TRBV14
TGTGCCAGCAGCCTGCGCCGTGTGGGCTACACCTTC
CASSLRRVGYTF
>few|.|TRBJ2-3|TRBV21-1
TGTGCCAGCAGCATAACCTCGTCCGGGACTAGCGTGTCAGATACGCAGTATTTT
CASSITSSGTSVSDTQYF
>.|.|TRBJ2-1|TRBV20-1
TGCAGTGCTAGAATGGACTATGAGCAGTTCTTC
CSARMDYEQFF
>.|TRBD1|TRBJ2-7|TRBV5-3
TGTGCCAGCAGCATCCTACCGGGACAGGGGACCTACGAGCAGTACTTC
CASSILPGQGTYEQYF
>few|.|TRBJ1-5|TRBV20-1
TGCAGTGCTAGCCCCAGCAATCAGCCCCAGCATTTT
CSASPSNQPQHF
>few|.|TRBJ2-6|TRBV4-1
TGCGCCAGCAGCCAAGATCGGGGTACCGGGGCCAACGTCCTGACTTTC
CASSQDRGTGANVLTF